These 15 T cell receptor beta chains came from one sample sequenced in a study of cytomegalovirus exposure and HLA in healthy donors. The PCR employed 60 Vbeta primers together with 13 Jbeta primers. The data were produced by immunoSEQ multiplex PCR, yet TCRdb's version contains in-frame clones alone and is incomplete. The data show some 98,000 clones, with about four fifths seen just once and around a tenth held by the top ten. The source material was PBMCs. These receptors were taken from a human donor in good health.

This clone showed up just once. This chain joins TRBV6-4 and TRBJ2-3; D might be TRBD2 (6 bases). The germline V gene encodes CDR1 MRHNA and CDR2 SNTAGT. V lost 0 bases and J 0 bases, leaving 7 bases between the germline ends. The CDR3 extends over 15 amino acids. In DNA, the CDR3 is TGTGCCAGCAGTGACTCCGGGGGTAGCACAGATACGCAGTATTTT. Residues: CASSDSGGSTDTQYF.

The sample holds a few counts of this clone. V and J are TRBV19 and TRBJ1-5; 7 nucleotides agree with TRBD1. The CDR3 is 16 amino acids. J gave up 0 bases and V 6 bases, and 8 bases lay outside the gene matches. In germline, CDR1 is LNHDA, CDR2 SQIVND (reference sequence). The CDR3 sequence is CASRAWGQSSNQPQHF. CDR3 in DNA: TGTGCCAGTAGGGCATGGGGACAGAGTAGCAATCAGCCCCAGCATTTT.

The chain uses TRBV15 and TRBJ1-5; D is undetermined. V was pared by 0 bases and J by 0 bases, with 12 bases between. CDR1 is LNHNV, CDR2 YYDKDF, per germline (reference sequence). The CDR3 consists of 17 residues. The CDR3 DNA reads as TGTGCCACCAGCAGAGATTTCGGCCGGGATAGCAATCAGCCCCAGCATTTT. This sequence encodes CATSRDFGRDSNQPQHF.

The chain has TRBV5-6 and TRBJ2-4, with a possible D match to TRBD2 (5 bases). This CDR3 has 15 amino acids. Germline values: CDR1 SGHDT, CDR2 YYEEEE. The V and J ends lost 2 bases and 0 bases respectively, with 9 bases between them. The CDR3 reads CASSFRGIAKNIQYF. The CDR3 DNA reads TGTGCCAGCAGCTTCCGGGGAATAGCCAAAAACATTCAGTACTTC.

The V call is TRBV4-3, the J call TRBJ1-2; tentatively, D is TRBD1 (6 bases). The CDR3 is made up of 13 amino acids. Germline CDR1 reads LGHNA; CDR2 reads YSLEER. The V end was cut by 0 bases, the J end by 6 bases, with 8 bases between. The CDR3 sequence: CASSQDYRDGYTF. The DNA for the CDR3 is TGCGCCAGCAGCCAAGATTACAGGGATGGCTACACCTTC.

The rearrangement links TRBV9 to TRBJ1-2, with TRBD1 identical over 9 bases. Germline V gene data show CDR1 as SGDLS and CDR2 as YYNGEE. V dropped 3 bases and J dropped 5; count of bases not matched to a gene: 11. This CDR3 comprises 16 residues. CDR3 bases: TGTGCCAGCAGCGCACATCGGACAGGGGACCATTATGGCTACACCTTC. Its translation: CASSAHRTGDHYGYTF.

The rearrangement uses TRBV9 and TRBJ2-1; the D gene is possibly TRBD2 (5 bases). The V end was cut by 1 base, the J end by 3 bases, with 11 bases between. CDR1 SGDLS and CDR2 YYNGEE come from the germline V gene. The CDR3 spans 15 residues. The CDR3 reads CASSVNGVYYNEQFF. The CDR3 DNA reads TGTGCCAGCAGCGTAAACGGGGTTTACTACAATGAGCAGTTCTTC.

This chain joins TRBV5-1 and TRBJ2-3, with 9 positions matching TRBD1. The CDR3 contains 14 residues. J gave up 6 bases and V 2 bases, and 4 bases lay outside the gene matches. Germline V gene lookup returns CDR1 SGHRS and CDR2 YFSETQ. CDR3 loop: CASSFTGGEDTQYF. The CDR3 DNA reads TGCGCCAGCAGCTTTACAGGGGGCGAGGATACGCAGTATTTT.

The genes are TRBV11-2 and TRBJ1-6, with 9 bases lining up with TRBD1. Trimming removed 6 bases from V and 9 bases from J; junction bases left unmatched: 9. CDR3 length: 15 residues. CDR1 and CDR2 from the germline V gene are SGHAT and FQNNGV. CDR3 region: CASRPQGQGPSPLHF. The CDR3 DNA reads TGTGCCAGCAGACCTCAGGGACAGGGACCTTCACCCCTCCACTTT.

The gene calls are TRBV5-6 and TRBJ1-6; the match to TRBD1 covers 7 bases. Germline trimming cut 2 bases from V and 8 bases from J; bases unmatched to any gene: 7. The CDR3 is 15 residues long. Germline V lookup: CDR1 SGHDT, CDR2 YYEEEE. Here the CDR3 reads CASSFTDRADSPLHF. CDR3 nucleotides: TGTGCCAGCAGCTTCACAGACAGGGCGGATTCACCCCTCCACTTT.

The chain links TRBV18 to TRBJ1-1; possible D gene TRBD1, 5 bases. The V gene's germline CDR1 is KGHSH and CDR2 LQKENI. This CDR3 has 13 residues. Deletions cut 3 bases from V and 3 bases from J, with 8 bases between. The CDR3 region has the DNA TGTGCCAGCTCACCGCAGGGTTACACTGAAGCTTTCTTT. Translating gives CASSPQGYTEAFF.

The CDR3 region has the DNA TGTGCCAGCAGCTTAGACGGCGGGAGAGTAGAGCAGTTCTTC. Amino acids: CASSLDGGRVEQFF. The chain uses TRBV7-9 and TRBJ2-1, with TRBD2 matching over 7 bases. Losses at the gene ends were 1 base for V and 10 bases for J; bases not matched to a gene: 7. This CDR3 is built from 14 residues. The V gene's germline CDR1 is SEHNR and CDR2 FQNEAQ (reference sequence).

The chain employs TRBV6-1 and TRBJ1-6; 8 positions agree with TRBD1. The CDR3 loop spans 17 amino acids. Germline values: CDR1 MNHNS, CDR2 SASEGT. V dropped 4 bases and J dropped 0; count of bases not matched to a gene: 5. The CDR3 nucleotides are TGTGCCAGCAGTGCGAGACAGGGGAGCTCCTATAATTCACCCCTCCACTTT. Amino acids: CASSARQGSSYNSPLHF.

V usage is TRBV14 and J usage is TRBJ1-1; D is unresolved. The V gene's germline CDR1 is SGHDN and CDR2 FVKESK. Trimming removed 4 bases from V and 6 bases from J, with 15 bases in between. The CDR3 consists of 14 residues. This CDR3 reads CASSRQEGVAEAFF. The DNA for the CDR3 is TGTGCCAGCAGCCGCCAAGAGGGTGTGGCTGAAGCTTTCTTT. Drawing the rest from reference TRBV14 and TRBJ1-1, the complete variable domain is EAGVTQFPSHSVIEKGQTVTLRCDPISGHDNLYWYRRVMGKEIKFLLHFVKESKQDESGMPNNRFLAERTGGTYSTLKVQPAELEDSGVYFCASSRQEGVAEAFFGQGTRLTVV.

The table lists this clone with a count of one. The chain links TRBV5-6 to TRBJ2-7; D not resolved. Germline V CDR1 and CDR2: SGHDT, YYEEEE. The CDR3 runs to 11 residues. The V and J ends lost 0 bases and 7 bases respectively, with 5 bases between them. The CDR3 bases are TGTGCCAGCAGCTTGGTCGGGGAGCAGTACTTC. It codes for CASSLVGEQYF. Looking up the rest from reference TRBV5-6 and TRBJ2-7 gives the full variable domain: DAGVTQSPTHLIKTRGQQVTLRCSPKSGHDTVSWYQQALGQGPQFIFQYYEEEERQRGNFPDRFSGHQFPNYSSELNVNALLLGDSALYLCASSLVGEQYFGPGTRLTVT.